The sample holds a few counts of the clone carrying this T cell receptor (beta chain). This sample stems from a study of T-cell reconstitution after alpha-beta-depleted transplantation in children. It was with unique molecular identifiers that the TCRbeta library was prepared. A single record per CDR3 protein comes from TCRdb applying MiXCR to the PCR reads. Of about 160,000 distinct CDR3 sequences listed, approximately 10% were seen once; the top ten hold under 15%. Germline-derived CDR1 and CDR2 are LNHDA and SQIVND (reference sequence). The CDR3 has 14 amino acids. With 5 bases clipped from V and 2 bases from J, the junction kept 1 base outside the gene matches.

The sample consisted of PBMCs, taken before TCRalphabeta/CD19-depleted stem cell transplant. The source is a boy between 2 and 10 years old with acute myeloid leukemia, due to receive a stem cell transplant. The J gene is TRBJ2-1, the V gene TRBV19; 9 nucleotides align to TRBD1. The CDR3 DNA is TGTGCCAGTAGTGACAGGGGGACCTACAATGAGCAGTTCTTC. Protein: CASSDRGTYNEQFF.